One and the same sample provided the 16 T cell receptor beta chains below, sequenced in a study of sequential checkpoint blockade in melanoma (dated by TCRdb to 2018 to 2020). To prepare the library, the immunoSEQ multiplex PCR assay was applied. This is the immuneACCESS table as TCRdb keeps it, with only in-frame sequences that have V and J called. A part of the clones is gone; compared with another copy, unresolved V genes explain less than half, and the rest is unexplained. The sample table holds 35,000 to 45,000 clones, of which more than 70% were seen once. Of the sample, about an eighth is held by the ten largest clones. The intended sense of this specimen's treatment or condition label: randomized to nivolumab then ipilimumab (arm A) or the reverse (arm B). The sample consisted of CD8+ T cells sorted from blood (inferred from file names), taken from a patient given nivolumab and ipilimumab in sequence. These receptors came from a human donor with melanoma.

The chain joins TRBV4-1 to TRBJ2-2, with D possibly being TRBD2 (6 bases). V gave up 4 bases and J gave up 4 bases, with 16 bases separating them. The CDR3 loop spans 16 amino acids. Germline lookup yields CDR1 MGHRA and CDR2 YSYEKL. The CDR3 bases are TGCGCCAGCAGCCCGGGACTGGGGTCGATCACCGGGGAGCTGTTTTTT. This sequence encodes CASSPGLGSITGELFF.

The CDR3: CASSQGQLYQPQHF. CDR3 nucleotides: TGTGCCAGCAGCCAGGGACAACTTTATCAGCCCCAGCATTTT. The chain links TRBV7-2 to TRBJ1-5; the D gene is possibly TRBD1 (6 bases). Germline loops: CDR1 SGHTA, CDR2 FQGNSA. Trimming cost V 5 bases and J 5 bases, with 13 bases left between them. CDR3 length: 14 amino acids. The variable domain in full, with the rest retrieved from reference TRBV7-2 and TRBJ1-5, is GAGVSQSPSNKVTEKGKDVELRCDPISGHTALYWYRQSLGQGLEFLIYFQGNSAPDKSGLPSDRFSAERTGGSVSTLTIQRTQQEDSAVYLCASSQGQLYQPQHFGDGTRLSIL.

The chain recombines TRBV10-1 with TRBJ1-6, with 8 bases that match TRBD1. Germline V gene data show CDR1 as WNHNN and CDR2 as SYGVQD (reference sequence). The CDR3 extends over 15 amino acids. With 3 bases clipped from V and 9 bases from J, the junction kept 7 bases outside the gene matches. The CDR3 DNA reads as TGCGCCAGCAGTGATGGACAGGGCTACGGTTCACCCCTCCACTTT. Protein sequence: CASSDGQGYGSPLHF.

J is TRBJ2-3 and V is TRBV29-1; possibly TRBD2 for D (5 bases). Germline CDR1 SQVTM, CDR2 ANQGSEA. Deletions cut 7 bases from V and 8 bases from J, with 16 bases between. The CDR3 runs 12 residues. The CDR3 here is CSGVSLRATQYF. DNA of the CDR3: TGCAGCGGAGTCTCCCTGAGGGCTACGCAGTATTTT.

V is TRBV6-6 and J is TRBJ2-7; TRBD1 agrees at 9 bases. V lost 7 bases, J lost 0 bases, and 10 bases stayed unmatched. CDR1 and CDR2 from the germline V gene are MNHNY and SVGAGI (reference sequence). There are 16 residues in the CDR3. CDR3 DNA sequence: TGTGCCAGCACACACAATACAGGGGGCATCTCCTACGAGCAGTACGTC. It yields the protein CASTHNTGGISYEQYV.

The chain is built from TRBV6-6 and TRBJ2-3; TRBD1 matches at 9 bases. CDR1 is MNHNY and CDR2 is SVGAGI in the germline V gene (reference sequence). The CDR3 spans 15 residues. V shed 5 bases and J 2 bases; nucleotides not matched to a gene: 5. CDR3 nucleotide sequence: TGTGCCAGCAGTCTACAGGGGGCGGACACAGATACGCAGTATTTT. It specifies CASSLQGADTDTQYF.

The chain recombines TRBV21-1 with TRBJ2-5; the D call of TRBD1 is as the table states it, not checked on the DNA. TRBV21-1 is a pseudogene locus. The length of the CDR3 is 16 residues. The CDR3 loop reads CASSLPGQGHQETQYF. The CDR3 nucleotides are TGTGCCAGCAGCCTCCCCGGACAGGGCCACCAAGAGACCCAGTACTTC.

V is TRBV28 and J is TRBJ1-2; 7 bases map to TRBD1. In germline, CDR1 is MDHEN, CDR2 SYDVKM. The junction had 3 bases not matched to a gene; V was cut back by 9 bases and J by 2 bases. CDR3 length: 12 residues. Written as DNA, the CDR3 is TGTGCCAGGTCGACAGGGAACTATGGCTACACCTTC. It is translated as CARSTGNYGYTF.

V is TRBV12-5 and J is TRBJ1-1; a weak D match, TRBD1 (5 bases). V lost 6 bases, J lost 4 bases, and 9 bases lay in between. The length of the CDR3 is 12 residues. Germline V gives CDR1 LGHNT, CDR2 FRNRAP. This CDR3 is CASGGGTTEAFF. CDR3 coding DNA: TGTGCTAGTGGGGGGGGGACCACTGAAGCTTTCTTT.

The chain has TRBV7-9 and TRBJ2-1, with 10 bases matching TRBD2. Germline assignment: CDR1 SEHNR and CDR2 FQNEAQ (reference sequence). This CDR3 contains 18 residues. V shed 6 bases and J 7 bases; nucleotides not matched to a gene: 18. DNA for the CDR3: TGTGCCAGCAGTTCCCCTCCCTCGGCTAGCGGGAGTGGAAATGAGCAGTTCTTC. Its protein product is CASSSPPSASGSGNEQFF. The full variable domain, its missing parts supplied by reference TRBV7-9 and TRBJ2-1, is DTGVSQNPRHKITKRGQNVTFRCDPISEHNRLYWYRQTLGQGPEFLTYFQNEAQLEKSRLLSDRFSAERPKGSFSTLEIQRTEQGDSAMYLCASSSPPSASGSGNEQFFGPGTRLTVL.

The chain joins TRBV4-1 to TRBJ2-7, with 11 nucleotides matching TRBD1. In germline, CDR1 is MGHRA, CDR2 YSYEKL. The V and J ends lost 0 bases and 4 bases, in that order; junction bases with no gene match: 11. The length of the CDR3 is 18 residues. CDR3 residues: CASSQDWGGQGAAYEQYF. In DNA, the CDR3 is TGCGCCAGCAGCCAAGATTGGGGAGGACAGGGGGCCGCATACGAGCAGTACTTC.

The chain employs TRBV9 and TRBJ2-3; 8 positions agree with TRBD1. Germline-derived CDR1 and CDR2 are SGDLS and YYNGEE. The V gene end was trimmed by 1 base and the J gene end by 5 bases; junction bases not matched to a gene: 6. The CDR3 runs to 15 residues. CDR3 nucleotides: TGTGCCAGCAGCGTAAACCAGGGGGCAAAAGATACGCAGTATTTT. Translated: CASSVNQGAKDTQYF.

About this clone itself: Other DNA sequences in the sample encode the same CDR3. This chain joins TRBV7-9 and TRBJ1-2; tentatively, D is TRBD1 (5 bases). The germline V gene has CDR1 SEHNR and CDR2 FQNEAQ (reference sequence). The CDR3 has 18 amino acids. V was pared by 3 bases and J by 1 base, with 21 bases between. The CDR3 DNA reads TGTGCCAGCAGCTTTCCCCCAGGGAACCGACGAGATAACTATGGCTACACCTTC. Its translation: CASSFPPGNRRDNYGYTF.

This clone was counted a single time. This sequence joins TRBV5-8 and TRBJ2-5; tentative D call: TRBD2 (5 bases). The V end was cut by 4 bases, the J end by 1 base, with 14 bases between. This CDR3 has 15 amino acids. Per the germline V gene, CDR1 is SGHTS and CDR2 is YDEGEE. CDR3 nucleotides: TGTGCCAGCAGCCCCGTGGGGAGAAGCCAAGAGACCCAGTACTTC. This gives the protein CASSPVGRSQETQYF.

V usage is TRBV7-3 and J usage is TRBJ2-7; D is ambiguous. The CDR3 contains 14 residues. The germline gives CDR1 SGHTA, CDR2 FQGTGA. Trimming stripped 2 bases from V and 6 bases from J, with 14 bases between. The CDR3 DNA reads TGTGCCAGCAGCTTAGTAGTTTGGTCTGGCGAGCAGTACTTC. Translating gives CASSLVVWSGEQYF.

Here the CDR3 reads CASSLSDSLSTQYF. The CDR3 DNA sequence: TGTGCCAGCAGTCTCTCGGACAGCCTCTCTACGCAGTATTTT. The chain recombines TRBV6-5 with TRBJ2-3; possible D gene TRBD1, 6 bases. The germline V and J ends were trimmed by 5 bases and 8 bases, with 17 bases remaining between them. From germline, CDR1 is MNHEY and CDR2 SVGAGI. The CDR3 sequence is 14 residues long.